This record covers a single T cell receptor beta chain. The CDR3 runs to 17 residues. The germline V gene has CDR1 MGHRA and CDR2 YSYEKL. The V gene end was trimmed by 1 base and the J gene end by 4 bases; junction bases not matched to a gene: 8. In the original workflow: From reference gene primer amplification, estimates of nucleated cell counts were derived. Only in-frame clones appear in the TCRdb table, and some are missing; sequencing was by immunoSEQ multiplex PCR. V, J and clone size are taken as reported in that table, and D and trimming were inferred from the DNA itself. This repertoire shows 160,000 or so clones, roughly 82% found once; its top ten account for almost 8.5%. The record originates from a study of blood T cell repertoires in COVID-19. Study overall: Spain, Italy and the United States supplied samples that represented acute and convalescent COVID-19. PBMCs, B-cell-depleted T cells, or T cells were the source of the cDNA or gDNA that made up the material.

This receptor was identified in a woman aged 65 to 85 with acute or convalescent COVID-19. Sequenced input: peripheral blood. J is TRBJ2-2 and V is TRBV4-1; 8 nucleotides align to TRBD2. The CDR3 sequence: CASSQGSSGAGTGELFF. Here the CDR3 DNA reads TGCGCCAGCAGCCAAGGGAGTAGCGGGGCAGGCACCGGGGAGCTGTTTTTT.